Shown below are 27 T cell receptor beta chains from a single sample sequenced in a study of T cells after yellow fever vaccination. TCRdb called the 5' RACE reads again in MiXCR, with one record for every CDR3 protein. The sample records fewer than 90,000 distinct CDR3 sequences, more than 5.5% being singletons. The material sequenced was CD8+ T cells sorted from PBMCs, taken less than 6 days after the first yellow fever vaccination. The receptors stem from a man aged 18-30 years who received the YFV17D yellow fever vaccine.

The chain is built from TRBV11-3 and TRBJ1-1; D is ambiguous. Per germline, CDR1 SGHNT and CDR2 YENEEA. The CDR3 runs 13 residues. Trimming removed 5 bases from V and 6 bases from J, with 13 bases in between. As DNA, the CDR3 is TGTGCCAGCAGCCCCTCCAATGAGGCTGAAGCTTTCTTT. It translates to CASSPSNEAEAFF.

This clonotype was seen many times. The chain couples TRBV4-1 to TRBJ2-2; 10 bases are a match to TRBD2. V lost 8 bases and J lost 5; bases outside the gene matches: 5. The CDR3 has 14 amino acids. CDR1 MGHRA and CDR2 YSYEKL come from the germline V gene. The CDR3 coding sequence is TGCGCCAGCTCCTCGACTAGCGGGACCGGGGAGCTGTTTTTT. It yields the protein CASSSTSGTGELFF.

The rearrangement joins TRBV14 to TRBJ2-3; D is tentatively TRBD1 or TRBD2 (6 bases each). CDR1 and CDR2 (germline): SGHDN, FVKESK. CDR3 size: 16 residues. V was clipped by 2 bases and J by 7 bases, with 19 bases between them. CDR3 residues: CASSQYSSGANHTQYF. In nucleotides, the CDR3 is TGTGCCAGCAGCCAATACTCATCGGGGGCTAACCATACGCAGTATTTT.

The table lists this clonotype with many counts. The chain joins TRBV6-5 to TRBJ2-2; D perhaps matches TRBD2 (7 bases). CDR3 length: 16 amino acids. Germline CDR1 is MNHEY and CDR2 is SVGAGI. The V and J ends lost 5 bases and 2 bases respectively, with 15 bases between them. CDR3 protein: CASSPRAGANTGELFF. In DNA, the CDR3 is TGTGCCAGCAGTCCCAGGGCGGGGGCCAACACCGGGGAGCTGTTTTTT.

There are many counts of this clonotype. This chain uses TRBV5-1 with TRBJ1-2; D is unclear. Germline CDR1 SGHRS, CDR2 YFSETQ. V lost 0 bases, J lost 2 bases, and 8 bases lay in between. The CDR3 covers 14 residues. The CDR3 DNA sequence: TGCGCCAGCAGCTTGGGACAAGTGAACTATGGCTACACCTTC. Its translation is CASSLGQVNYGYTF.

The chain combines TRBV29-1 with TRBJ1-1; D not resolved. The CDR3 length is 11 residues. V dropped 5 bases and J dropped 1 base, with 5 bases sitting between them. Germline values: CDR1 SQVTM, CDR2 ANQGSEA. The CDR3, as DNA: TGCAGCGTTTTCAGGAACACTGAAGCTTTCTTT. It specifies CSVFRNTEAFF. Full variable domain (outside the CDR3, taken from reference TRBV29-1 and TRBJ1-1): SAVISQKPSRDICQRGTSLTIQCQVDSQVTMMFWYRQQPGQSLTLIATANQGSEATYESGFVIDKFPISRPNLTFSTLTVSNMSPEDSSIYLCSVFRNTEAFFGQGTRLTVV.

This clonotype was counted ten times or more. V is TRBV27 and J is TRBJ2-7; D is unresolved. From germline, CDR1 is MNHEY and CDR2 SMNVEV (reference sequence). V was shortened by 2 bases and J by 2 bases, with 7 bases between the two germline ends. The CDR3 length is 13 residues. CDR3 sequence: CASSLHRTYEQYF. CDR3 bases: TGTGCCAGCAGTTTACACAGAACCTACGAGCAGTACTTC.

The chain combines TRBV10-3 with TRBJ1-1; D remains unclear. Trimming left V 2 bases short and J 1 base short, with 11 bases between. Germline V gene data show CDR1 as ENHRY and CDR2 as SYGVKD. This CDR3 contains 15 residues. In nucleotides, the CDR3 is TGTGCCATCAGTGAGCCACCTCGGGGGAACACTGAAGCTTTCTTT. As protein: CAISEPPRGNTEAFF.

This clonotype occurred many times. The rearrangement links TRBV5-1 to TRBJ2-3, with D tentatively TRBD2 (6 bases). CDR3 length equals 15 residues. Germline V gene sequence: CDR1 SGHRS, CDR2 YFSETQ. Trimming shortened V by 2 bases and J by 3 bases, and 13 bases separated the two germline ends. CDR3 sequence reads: CASSLGMGGTDTQYF. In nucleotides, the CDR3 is TGCGCCAGCAGCTTAGGAATGGGAGGAACAGATACGCAGTATTTT.

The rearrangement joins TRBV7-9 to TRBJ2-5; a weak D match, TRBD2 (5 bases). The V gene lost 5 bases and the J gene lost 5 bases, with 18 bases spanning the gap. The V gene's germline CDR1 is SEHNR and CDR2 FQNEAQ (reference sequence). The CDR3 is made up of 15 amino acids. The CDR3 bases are TGTGCCAGCAGCCCTCCTAGCCACCTTCGGGAGACCCAGTACTTC. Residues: CASSPPSHLRETQYF.

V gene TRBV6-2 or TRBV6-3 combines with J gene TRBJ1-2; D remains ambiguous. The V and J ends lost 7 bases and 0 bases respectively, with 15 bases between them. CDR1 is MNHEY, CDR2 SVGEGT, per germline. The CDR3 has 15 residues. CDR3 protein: CASNYRIQSNYGYTF. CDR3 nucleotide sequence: TGTGCCAGCAACTACCGTATCCAGTCTAACTATGGCTACACCTTC.

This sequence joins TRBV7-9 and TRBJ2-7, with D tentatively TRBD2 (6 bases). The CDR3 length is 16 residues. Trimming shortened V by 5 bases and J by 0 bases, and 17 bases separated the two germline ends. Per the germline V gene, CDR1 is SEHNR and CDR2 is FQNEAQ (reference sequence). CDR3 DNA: TGTGCCAGCAGCCCACAGCCGGGGGAGAGCTCCTACGAGCAGTACTTC. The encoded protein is CASSPQPGESSYEQYF.

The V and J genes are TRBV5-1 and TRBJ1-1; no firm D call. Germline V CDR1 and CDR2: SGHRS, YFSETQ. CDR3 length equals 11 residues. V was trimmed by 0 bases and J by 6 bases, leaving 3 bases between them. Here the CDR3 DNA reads TGCGCCAGCAGCTTGGGGGCTGAAGCTTTCTTT. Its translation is CASSLGAEAFF.

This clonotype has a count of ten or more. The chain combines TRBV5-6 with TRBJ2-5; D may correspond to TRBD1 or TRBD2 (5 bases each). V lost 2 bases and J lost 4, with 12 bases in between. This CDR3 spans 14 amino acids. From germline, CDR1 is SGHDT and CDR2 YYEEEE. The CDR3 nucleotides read TGTGCCAGCAGCTTTTCTGCAGGGAGAGAGACCCAGTACTTC. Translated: CASSFSAGRETQYF.

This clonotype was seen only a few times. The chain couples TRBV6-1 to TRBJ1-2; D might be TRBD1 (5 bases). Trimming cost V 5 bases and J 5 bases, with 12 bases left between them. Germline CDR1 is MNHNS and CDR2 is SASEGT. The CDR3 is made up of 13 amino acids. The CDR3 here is CASSRQSRYGYTF. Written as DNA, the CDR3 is TGTGCCAGCAGTCGACAGTCTCGTTATGGCTACACCTTC.

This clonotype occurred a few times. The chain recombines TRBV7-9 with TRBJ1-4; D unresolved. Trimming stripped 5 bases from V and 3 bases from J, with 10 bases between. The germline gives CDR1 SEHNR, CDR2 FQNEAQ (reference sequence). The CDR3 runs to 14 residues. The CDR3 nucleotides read TGTGCCAGCAGCCCAACAGAAGCTAATGAAAAACTGTTTTTT. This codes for CASSPTEANEKLFF.

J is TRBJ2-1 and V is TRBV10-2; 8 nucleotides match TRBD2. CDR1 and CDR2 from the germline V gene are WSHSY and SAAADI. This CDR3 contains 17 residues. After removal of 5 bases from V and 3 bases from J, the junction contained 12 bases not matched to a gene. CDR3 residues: CASSSNLLAGGYNEQFF. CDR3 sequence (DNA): TGCGCCAGCAGTAGTAACCTCTTGGCGGGGGGCTACAATGAGCAGTTCTTC.

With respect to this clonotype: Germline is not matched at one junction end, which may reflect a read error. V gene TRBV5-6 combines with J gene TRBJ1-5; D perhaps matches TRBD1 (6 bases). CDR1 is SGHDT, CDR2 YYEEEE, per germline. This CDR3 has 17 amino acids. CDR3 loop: CARSLGSAGVSNQPQHF. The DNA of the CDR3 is TGTGCCCGCAGCTTGGGTTCGGCAGGGGTTAGCAATCAGCCCCAGCATTTT.

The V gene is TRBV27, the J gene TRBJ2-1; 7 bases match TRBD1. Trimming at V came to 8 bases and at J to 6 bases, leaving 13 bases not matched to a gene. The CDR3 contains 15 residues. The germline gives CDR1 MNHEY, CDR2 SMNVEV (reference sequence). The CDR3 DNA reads TGTGCCAGCCGCTATGGACAGGTCGTGGGCAATGAGCAGTTCTTC. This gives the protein CASRYGQVVGNEQFF.

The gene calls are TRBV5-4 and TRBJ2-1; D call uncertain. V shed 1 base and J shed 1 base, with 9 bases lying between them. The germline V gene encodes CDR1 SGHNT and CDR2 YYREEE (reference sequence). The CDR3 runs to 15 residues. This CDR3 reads CASSLTDSSYNEQFF. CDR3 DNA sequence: TGTGCCAGCAGCTTGACTGACTCTTCCTACAATGAGCAGTTCTTC.

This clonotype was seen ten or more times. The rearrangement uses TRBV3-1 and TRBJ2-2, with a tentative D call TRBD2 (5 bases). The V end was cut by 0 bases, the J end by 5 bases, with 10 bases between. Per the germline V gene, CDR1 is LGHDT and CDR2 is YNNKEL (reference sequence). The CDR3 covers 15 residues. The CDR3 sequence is CASSQDSRGTGELFF. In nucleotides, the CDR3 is TGTGCCAGCAGCCAAGATAGTAGAGGGACCGGGGAGCTGTTTTTT.

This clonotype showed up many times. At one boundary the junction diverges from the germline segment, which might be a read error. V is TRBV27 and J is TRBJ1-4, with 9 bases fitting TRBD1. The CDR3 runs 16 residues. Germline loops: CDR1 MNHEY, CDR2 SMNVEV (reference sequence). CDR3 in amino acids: CTSSLPRQGGNEKLFF. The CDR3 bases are TGCACCAGCAGTCTCCCAAGACAGGGGGGTAATGAAAAACTGTTTTTT.

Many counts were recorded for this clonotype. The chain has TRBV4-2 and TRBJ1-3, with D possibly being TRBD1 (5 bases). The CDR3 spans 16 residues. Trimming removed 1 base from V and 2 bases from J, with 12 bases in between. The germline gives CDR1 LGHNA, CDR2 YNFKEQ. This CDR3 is CASSQGQGQTGNTIYF. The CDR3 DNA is TGTGCCAGCAGCCAAGGGCAGGGTCAAACTGGAAACACCATATATTTT.

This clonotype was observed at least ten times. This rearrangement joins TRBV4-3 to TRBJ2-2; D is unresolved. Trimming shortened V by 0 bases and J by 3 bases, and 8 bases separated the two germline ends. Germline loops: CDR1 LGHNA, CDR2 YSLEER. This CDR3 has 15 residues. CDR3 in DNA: TGCGCCAGCAGCCAAGAGGTCGGGTACACCGGGGAGCTGTTTTTT. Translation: CASSQEVGYTGELFF.

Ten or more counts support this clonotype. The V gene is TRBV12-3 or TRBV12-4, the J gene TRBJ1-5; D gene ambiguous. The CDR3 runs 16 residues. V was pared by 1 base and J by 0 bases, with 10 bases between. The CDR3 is CASSLGSPFSNQPQHF. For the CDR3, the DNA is TGTGCCAGCAGTTTAGGCAGTCCGTTTAGCAATCAGCCCCAGCATTTT.

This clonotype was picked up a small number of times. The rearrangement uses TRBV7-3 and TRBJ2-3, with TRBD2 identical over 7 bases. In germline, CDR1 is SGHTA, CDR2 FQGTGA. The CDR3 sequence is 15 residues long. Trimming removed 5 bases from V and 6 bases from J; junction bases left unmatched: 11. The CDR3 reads CASSRSGTTWDTQYF. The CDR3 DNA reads TGTGCCAGCAGCCGGTCCGGGACTACTTGGGATACGCAGTATTTT.

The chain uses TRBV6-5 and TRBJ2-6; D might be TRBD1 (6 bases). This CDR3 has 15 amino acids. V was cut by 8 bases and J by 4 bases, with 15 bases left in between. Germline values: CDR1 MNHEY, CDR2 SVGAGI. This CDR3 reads CASGTTGTGANVLTF. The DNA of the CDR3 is TGTGCCAGCGGAACTACAGGGACGGGGGCCAACGTCCTGACTTTC.